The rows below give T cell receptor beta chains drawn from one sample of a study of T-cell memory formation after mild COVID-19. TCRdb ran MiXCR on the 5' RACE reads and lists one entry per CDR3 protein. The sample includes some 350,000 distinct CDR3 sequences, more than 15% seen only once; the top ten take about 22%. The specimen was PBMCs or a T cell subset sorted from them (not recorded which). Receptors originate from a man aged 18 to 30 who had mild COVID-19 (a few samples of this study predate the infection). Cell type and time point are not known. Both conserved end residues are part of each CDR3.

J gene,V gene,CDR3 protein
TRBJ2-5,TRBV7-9,CASSHGTAGYLYQETQYF
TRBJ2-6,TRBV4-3,CASSQDRWGTSGSGANVLTF
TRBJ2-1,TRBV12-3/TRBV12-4,CASSPGHNEQFF
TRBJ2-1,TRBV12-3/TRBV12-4,CASSPRRGGGEQFF
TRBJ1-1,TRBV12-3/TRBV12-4,CASSFWGVAEAFF
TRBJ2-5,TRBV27,CASRRLAGGPETQYF
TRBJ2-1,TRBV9,CASSVEDSIYNEQFF
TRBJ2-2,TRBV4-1,CASSPAWTGRAGELFF
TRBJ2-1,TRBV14,CASSFWTGKEQFF
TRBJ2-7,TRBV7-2,CASSHISYEQYF
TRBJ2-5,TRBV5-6,CASSWGRRGQGGETQYF
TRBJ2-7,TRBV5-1,CASSDGSYEQYF
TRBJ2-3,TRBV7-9,CASSLVPLLDTQYF
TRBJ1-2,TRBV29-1,CSVVVQGNSPLYGYTF
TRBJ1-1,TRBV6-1,CATLGPGGTEAFF
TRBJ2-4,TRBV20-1,CSAPGTGVAKNIQYF
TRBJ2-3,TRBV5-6,CASSFRVRVSTDTQYF
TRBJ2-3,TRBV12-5,CASGSRTGADTQYF
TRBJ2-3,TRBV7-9,CASSYDVDTQYF
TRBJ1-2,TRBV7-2,CASSLAGGYNTF